This passage covers 26 T cell receptor beta chains from one sample sequenced in a study of human T cells and chemical hapten exposure. Each CDR3 protein is one row after TCRdb ran MiXCR on the RACE reads. Here the sample spans 110,000 to 150,000 distinct CDR3 sequences, approximately 12% being singletons. As for time point: patch test 2, 6 weeks after DPC sensitization. Noted treatment: therapeutic diphenylcyclopropenone sensitization with weekly scalp DPC. This specimen consisted of whole blood, obtained in connection with sensitization to the hapten diphenylcyclopropenone (DPC). These receptor sequences come from a woman aged 45-65 years with alopecia areata. Some clones in this sample may be carry-over from other donors' samples.

The sample holds a few counts of this clonotype. V gene TRBV11-2 combines with J gene TRBJ2-3; TRBD2 aligns across 13 bases. The V segment lost 4 bases and the J segment 6 bases; nucleotides outside the gene matches: 7. The CDR3 has 16 amino acids. Germline-derived CDR1 and CDR2 are SGHAT and FQNNGV. The CDR3 region is CASSSGTSGTGDTQYF. The CDR3 bases are TGTGCCAGCAGCTCCGGGACTAGCGGGACGGGGGATACGCAGTATTTT. Full variable domain (missing parts from reference TRBV11-2 and TRBJ2-3): EAGVAQSPRYKIIEKRQSVAFWCNPISGHATLYWYQQILGQGPKLLIQFQNNGVVDDSQLPKDRFSAERLKGVDSTLKIQPAKLEDSAVYLCASSSGTSGTGDTQYFGPGTRLTVL.

This clonotype was observed a handful of times. The chain joins TRBV11-2 to TRBJ2-1; 8 positions match TRBD2. The CDR3 has 16 amino acids. V dropped 6 bases and J dropped 2; count of bases not matched to a gene: 9. Germline V CDR1 and CDR2: SGHAT, FQNNGV. This chain's CDR3 is CASSGGREAAYNEQFF. CDR3 coding DNA: TGTGCCAGCAGTGGGGGGCGGGAGGCTGCCTACAATGAGCAGTTCTTC.

CDR3 DNA sequence: TGCGCCAGCAGCCAAGCGACAGCGTGGCAGTTCTTC. Its translation: CASSQATAWQFF. The chain recombines TRBV4-1 with TRBJ2-1, with D tentatively TRBD1 (5 bases). Germline-derived CDR1 and CDR2 are MGHRA and YSYEKL. The V and J ends lost 1 base and 12 bases respectively, with 10 bases between them. The CDR3 extends over 12 amino acids.

The V gene is TRBV12-3 or TRBV12-4, the J gene TRBJ2-1; D call uncertain. The CDR3 contains 13 residues. Trimming shortened V by 2 bases and J by 8 bases, and 10 bases separated the two germline ends. CDR3 sequence: CASSLQDGHEQFF. Written as DNA, the CDR3 is TGTGCCAGCAGTTTACAGGACGGCCATGAGCAGTTCTTC.

Only a few counts were recorded for this clonotype. The chain combines TRBV28 with TRBJ2-5; TRBD1 might be the D (8 bases). The ends were cut back, 1 base at V and 5 bases at J, with 14 bases in the middle. Germline V lookup: CDR1 MDHEN, CDR2 SYDVKM. This CDR3 spans 15 amino acids. The DNA for the CDR3 is TGTGCCAGCAGTTTATCAGGACAGGGAGGGGAGACCCAGTACTTC. Its translation is CASSLSGQGGETQYF.

The V gene is TRBV5-1, the J gene TRBJ1-3; no firm D call. Trimming took 3 bases from V and 0 from J, leaving 16 bases between them. Germline-derived CDR1 and CDR2 are SGHRS and YFSETQ. The CDR3 has 17 amino acids. The CDR3 region is CASSSRSAASSGNTIYF. As DNA, the CDR3 is TGCGCCAGCAGCTCCCGGTCGGCAGCGAGCTCTGGAAACACCATATATTTT.

This chain links TRBV5-4 with TRBJ2-3; D gene unclear. V dropped 7 bases and J dropped 0 bases, with 9 bases sitting between them. There are 13 residues in the CDR3. Germline V gene sequence: CDR1 SGHNT, CDR2 YYREEE (reference sequence). CDR3 DNA sequence: TGTGCCAGCCACCCCTCCAGCACAGATACGCAGTATTTT. Translating it yields CASHPSSTDTQYF.

This clonotype was detected ten times or more. The rearrangement joins TRBV19 to TRBJ1-2, with TRBD1 as a possible D gene (6 bases). There are 15 residues in the CDR3. Germline CDR1 reads LNHDA; CDR2 reads SQIVND (reference sequence). The V gene lost 4 bases and the J gene lost 7 bases, with 19 bases spanning the gap. The CDR3 DNA reads as TGTGCCAGTAGTACCGGGACTACAGGGTATGGTGGCTACACCTTC. The encoded protein is CASSTGTTGYGGYTF.

In regard to this clonotype: Because it lacks the conserved phenylalanine or tryptophan at the end, this CDR3 is likely a read error. The chain has TRBV5-1 and TRBJ2-3; either TRBD1 or TRBD2 may fit D (5 bases each). Germline V gene lookup returns CDR1 SGHRS and CDR2 YFSETQ. V was shortened by 6 bases and J by 2 bases, with 13 bases between the two germline ends. The CDR3 loop spans 14 amino acids. CDR3 sequence: CASNPGPSTDTQYI. The CDR3 nucleotides are TGCGCCAGCAATCCGGGACCTTCCACAGATACGCAGTATATT.

This clonotype was seen a few times. V and J are TRBV27 and TRBJ2-3, with 11 bases identical to TRBD2. The CDR3 loop spans 17 amino acids. After removal of 0 bases from V and 2 bases from J, the junction contained 4 bases not matched to a gene. CDR1 and CDR2 (germline): MNHEY, SMNVEV (reference sequence). CDR3 sequence (DNA): TGTGCCAGCAGTTTATCTGGGACTAGCGGAGTCACAGATACGCAGTATTTT. As protein: CASSLSGTSGVTDTQYF.

This clonotype was seen repeatedly, ten times or more. The chain has TRBV28 and TRBJ1-1; D not resolved. Trimming removed 5 bases from V and 4 bases from J, with 14 bases in between. This CDR3 spans 14 amino acids. Germline V lookup: CDR1 MDHEN, CDR2 SYDVKM. In DNA form, the CDR3 reads TGTGCCAGCAGTCGCTTCTCCCCAGGCACTGAAGCTTTCTTT. This codes for CASSRFSPGTEAFF.

The V gene is TRBV20-1, the J gene TRBJ2-1; possibly TRBD1 or TRBD2 for D (5 bases each). The V end was cut by 2 bases, the J end by 0 bases, with 14 bases between. CDR3 length equals 16 residues. Germline V gene lookup returns CDR1 DFQATT and CDR2 SNEGSKA (reference sequence). This CDR3 is CSARKGPLSSYNEQFF. For the CDR3, the DNA is TGCAGTGCTAGAAAGGGACCGCTGAGCTCCTACAATGAGCAGTTCTTC.

There are a few counts of this clonotype. The CDR3: CASSPNSLEQYF. The CDR3 region has the DNA TGCGCCAGCAGCCCCAACTCTCTCGAGCAGTACTTC. The chain couples TRBV4-1 to TRBJ2-7; D is unresolved. Germline-derived CDR1 and CDR2 are MGHRA and YSYEKL. The V gene lost 4 bases and the J gene lost 6 bases, with 10 bases spanning the gap. The CDR3 length is 12 residues.

This clonotype was counted only a few times. This rearrangement joins TRBV20-1 to TRBJ1-3; D ambiguous. The CDR3 consists of 14 residues. Per the germline V gene, CDR1 is DFQATT and CDR2 is SNEGSKA (reference sequence). V was cut by 1 base and J by 4 bases, with 11 bases left in between. CDR3 protein: CSARGSVAGNTIYF. The CDR3 nucleotides read TGCAGTGCTAGAGGATCGGTAGCCGGAAACACCATATATTTT.

A single count supports this clonotype. CDR3 amino acids: CASNQNMESNQPQHF. CDR3 DNA sequence: TGTGCCAGCAACCAGAACATGGAGAGCAATCAGCCCCAGCATTTT. This sequence joins TRBV3-1 and TRBJ1-5, with no clear D. V was clipped by 7 bases and J by 1 base, with 14 bases between them. The CDR3 extends over 15 amino acids. Looked up from germline, CDR1 is LGHDT and CDR2 is YNNKEL (reference sequence). Full variable domain (outside the CDR3, taken from reference TRBV3-1 and TRBJ1-5): DTAVSQTPKYLVTQMGNDKSIKCEQNLGHDTMYWYKQDSKKFLKIMFSYNNKELIINETVPNRFSPKSPDKAHLNLHINSLELGDSAVYFCASNQNMESNQPQHFGDGTRLSIL.

V is TRBV7-6 and J is TRBJ1-5, with TRBD1 matching over 8 bases. Germline CDR1 SGHVS, CDR2 FNYEAQ. With 1 base clipped from V and 0 bases from J, the junction kept 8 bases outside the gene matches. This CDR3 is built from 18 residues. The CDR3 protein is CASSLETGEGYSNQPQHF. The CDR3 region has the DNA TGTGCCAGCAGCTTAGAGACAGGGGAAGGGTATAGCAATCAGCCCCAGCATTTT.

This clonotype was found many times. The rearrangement links TRBV19 to TRBJ1-5; D perhaps matches TRBD1 (6 bases). Germline CDR1 is LNHDA and CDR2 is SQIVND (reference sequence). The CDR3 length is 12 residues. Between the trimmed V and J ends, which lost 9 bases and 5 bases, there was a span of 11 bases. The CDR3 sequence: CASGQMDQPQHF. For the CDR3, the DNA is TGTGCCAGCGGACAGATGGATCAGCCCCAGCATTTT.

This clonotype was detected only a few times. J is TRBJ2-3 and V is TRBV9; 7 positions agree with TRBD2. Unmatched junction bases numbered 10, after V lost 0 bases and J lost 0 bases. The CDR3 runs to 18 residues. Germline loops: CDR1 SGDLS, CDR2 YYNGEE. Here the CDR3 reads CASSVAWLAASSTDTQYF. The CDR3, as DNA: TGTGCCAGCAGCGTAGCCTGGCTAGCGGCTTCTAGCACAGATACGCAGTATTTT.

This clonotype has ten or more counts. V is TRBV20-1 and J is TRBJ2-7; 15 bases match TRBD2. The germline V gene encodes CDR1 DFQATT and CDR2 SNEGSKA (reference sequence). The CDR3 runs to 18 residues. V lost 6 bases and J lost 1; bases outside the gene matches: 13. The CDR3 reads CSARGSGTSGRFSYEQYF. CDR3 nucleotides: TGCAGTGCCCGCGGATCCGGGACTAGCGGGAGGTTTTCCTACGAGCAGTACTTC.

The CDR3: CATSRDRGPRNYEQYF. CDR3 nucleotides: TGTGCCACCAGCAGAGATAGGGGTCCCAGGAACTACGAGCAGTACTTC. The rearrangement links TRBV15 to TRBJ2-7, with D possibly being TRBD1 (5 bases). This CDR3 spans 16 amino acids. CDR1 is LNHNV, CDR2 YYDKDF, per germline (reference sequence). V shed 0 bases and J shed 3 bases, with 15 bases lying between them.

As for this clonotype: A much larger clone lies one base from this, so it may be a read error. The chain recombines TRBV20-1 with TRBJ2-5; D not resolved. Trimming stripped 3 bases from V and 4 bases from J, with 9 bases between. This CDR3 spans 12 amino acids. Germline V gives CDR1 DFQATT, CDR2 SNEGSKA (reference sequence). CDR3: CSASPSAETQYF. The CDR3 nucleotides are TGCAGTGCTAGTCCTTCCGCAGAGACCCAGTACTTC.

This clonotype was observed at least ten times. CDR3 in amino acids: CSARDRSGGPGANVLTF. The DNA for the CDR3 is TGCAGTGCTAGAGATCGATCGGGGGGGCCTGGGGCCAACGTCCTGACTTTC. The chain recombines TRBV20-1 with TRBJ2-6; 8 nucleotides line up with TRBD2. Trimming took 0 bases from V and 2 from J; bases not matched to a gene: 6. Per germline, CDR1 DFQATT and CDR2 SNEGSKA (reference sequence). The CDR3 is 17 residues long.

This clonotype was observed a few times. This chain joins TRBV7-2 and TRBJ2-3; 7 nucleotides agree with TRBD2. Looked up from germline, CDR1 is SGHTA and CDR2 is FQGNSA. J was trimmed by 2 bases and V by 4 bases; bases with no gene match: 3. CDR3 length: 14 amino acids. The CDR3 here is CASSYRDYTDTQYF. The DNA of the CDR3 is TGTGCCAGCAGCTACCGGGACTACACAGATACGCAGTATTTT.

As regards this clonotype: At one of its ends the junction is not consistent with the germline gene, which may arise from a read error. This chain joins TRBV29-1 and TRBJ1-5; 7 nucleotides match TRBD1. Germline-derived CDR1 and CDR2 are SQVTM and ANQGSEA. The CDR3 runs to 13 residues. The CDR3 protein is CSAGGGRNQLQHF. The CDR3 DNA follows: TGCAGCGCCGGAGGGGGCCGCAATCAGCTCCAGCATTTT.

This clonotype has a count of ten or more. The chain has TRBV3-1 and TRBJ2-3; D gene unclear. The CDR3 is 14 amino acids. The germline gives CDR1 LGHDT, CDR2 YNNKEL (reference sequence). Trimming removed 8 bases from V and 2 bases from J, with 14 bases in between. The CDR3 loop reads CASARYGPTDTQYF. CDR3 DNA: TGTGCCAGCGCGCGGTATGGGCCCACAGATACGCAGTATTTT.

This clonotype turned up a few times. V gene TRBV25-1 combines with J gene TRBJ2-3; possibly TRBD2 for D (5 bases). Trimming left V 5 bases short and J 1 base short, with 13 bases between. Germline assignment: CDR1 MGHDK and CDR2 SYGVNS. The CDR3 sequence is 15 residues long. The CDR3 loop is CASSPRALRTDTQYF. DNA of the CDR3: TGTGCCAGCAGTCCGCGGGCCCTCCGCACAGATACGCAGTATTTT.